This paragraph covers one T cell receptor (beta chain) sequence. The germline gives CDR1 LGHNA, CDR2 YSLEER. The CDR3 is 15 residues long. Trimming cost V 1 base and J 8 bases, with 15 bases left between them. TCRdb keeps only in-frame clones here, not all; method: immunoSEQ multiplex PCR. The sample includes 500,000 to 550,000 clones, approximately 78% of them seen just once. The data are from a study of shared T cell receptors in the human thymus. Separately, the same data were catalogued under a study of human thymus T cells. This second study says: Surgeons resected thymus tissue during corrective heart surgery. Thymic and blood repertoires appeared to carry a bias in their V and J gene usage. Unrelated individuals were reported by related research to share highly overlapping thymic repertoires.

The rearrangement uses TRBV4-3 and TRBJ2-4, with D possibly matching TRBD2 (5 bases). The sample consisted of thymocytes. The origin of this receptor is a boy under two years old with a congenital heart defect. The CDR3 coding sequence is TGCGCCAGCAGCCAAGTGGTACGGGGTAATGACATTCAGTACTTC. Protein: CASSQVVRGNDIQYF.